This T cell receptor beta chain was sequenced during a study of blood T cells in healthy people across ages. Turning to this clonotype: Its antigen is still unknown.

The V gene lost 3 bases and the J gene lost 2 bases, with 2 bases spanning the gap. CDR3 length: 12 residues. General study points: Relative to aged donors, long-lived donors carried more naive CD4+ cells and displayed higher diversity.

The second PCR ran about 6 to 12 cycles with a sample-barcoded 5' primer and J-beta primers. TCRdb ran MiXCR on the 5' RACE reads and lists one entry per CDR3 protein. The sample has some 780,000 distinct CDR3 sequences; roughly 56% are singletons. Source material: blood. The chain combines TRBV12-3 or TRBV12-4 with TRBJ2-4, with unresolved D. The source of this sequence is a man aged 40-55 years in good health. CDR3 DNA: TGTGCCAGCAGTTTGACCAAAAACATTCAGTACTTC. This sequence encodes CASSLTKNIQYF.